The 22 T cell receptor beta chains below come from one sample, sequenced in a study of blood T cell repertoires in COVID-19. Profiled with immunoSEQ multiplex PCR; TCRdb holds only in-frame clones, not every one. The sample consists of roughly 70,000 clones, around 75% of them appearing once. Material for sequencing was peripheral blood. These receptors all come from a man between 65 and 85 years old with acute or convalescent COVID-19.

The chain uses TRBV27 and TRBJ1-6; maybe TRBD1 (6 bases). CDR1 is MNHEY, CDR2 SMNVEV, per germline (reference sequence). V lost 1 base and J lost 1, with 20 bases in between. There are 20 residues in the CDR3. The CDR3 protein is CASSLFGRSTGWSYNSPLHF. CDR3 sequence (DNA): TGTGCCAGCAGTTTATTTGGTCGGTCGACAGGTTGGTCCTATAATTCACCCCTCCACTTT.

This rearrangement joins TRBV27 to TRBJ1-5, with 8 positions matching TRBD1. The CDR3 runs to 14 residues. The germline CDR1 and CDR2 sequences are MNHEY and SMNVEV (reference sequence). The J segment lost 4 bases and the V segment lost 6 bases, leaving 5 bases of the junction unmatched. CDR3 in amino acids: CASRGTGGNQPQHF. The DNA for the CDR3 is TGTGCCAGCAGGGGGACAGGAGGAAATCAGCCCCAGCATTTT.

The gene calls are TRBV4-1 and TRBJ2-7, with TRBD1 matching over 8 bases. Unmatched junction bases numbered 6, after V lost 3 bases and J lost 2 bases. This CDR3 is 15 amino acids long. Germline V CDR1 and CDR2: MGHRA, YSYEKL. The CDR3 coding sequence is TGCGCCAGCAGCCAGGGGGACAGGACCCCCTACGAGCAGTACTTC. Amino acid sequence: CASSQGDRTPYEQYF.

This clone appeared a few times. The CDR3 loop is CASSPTGGGFGNQPQHF. The CDR3, as DNA: TGTGCCAGCAGCCCGACAGGGGGCGGTTTTGGCAATCAGCCCCAGCATTTT. This chain links TRBV6-2 or TRBV6-3 with TRBJ1-5, with 10 bases fitting TRBD1. After removal of 6 bases from V and 2 bases from J, the junction contained 10 bases not matched to a gene. Germline CDR1 reads MNHEY; CDR2 reads SVGEGT. This CDR3 has 17 residues.

This chain joins TRBV29-1 and TRBJ1-5, with 7 bases lining up with TRBD1. CDR1 is SQVTM and CDR2 is ANQGSEA in the germline V gene. The V gene end was trimmed by 5 bases and the J gene end by 2 bases; junction bases not matched to a gene: 6. This CDR3 contains 14 residues. The CDR3 sequence is CSVRGGTGNQPQHF. In DNA, the CDR3 is TGCAGCGTTCGAGGGGGCACGGGCAATCAGCCCCAGCATTTT.

The chain uses TRBV19 and TRBJ1-5, with a weak D call TRBD1 (6 bases). Between the trimmed V and J ends, which lost 2 bases and 4 bases, there was a span of 9 bases. This CDR3 is built from 14 residues. The germline V gene encodes CDR1 LNHDA and CDR2 SQIVND (reference sequence). CDR3 sequence: CASSIQGINQPQHF. In nucleotides, the CDR3 is TGTGCCAGTAGTATACAGGGGATTAATCAGCCCCAGCATTTT.

The V gene is TRBV28, the J gene TRBJ2-3; the D gene is possibly TRBD2 (6 bases). CDR3 size: 15 residues. V dropped 6 bases and J dropped 5 bases, with 18 bases sitting between them. Germline-derived CDR1 and CDR2 are MDHEN and SYDVKM. CDR3 loop: CASSPLGSRVDTQYF. The CDR3 coding sequence is TGTGCCAGCAGCCCCCTCGGGAGCAGGGTAGATACGCAGTATTTT.

In this sample, this clone turned up a few times. V usage is TRBV5-1 and J usage is TRBJ1-1; TRBD1 might be the D (5 bases). Germline V CDR1 and CDR2: SGHRS, YFSETQ. This CDR3 has 14 residues. V lost 1 base and J lost 3, with 10 bases in between. This CDR3 reads CASSLYGRDTEAFF. CDR3 DNA sequence: TGCGCCAGCAGCTTGTACGGCAGGGACACTGAAGCTTTCTTT.

Only a few counts were recorded for this clone. V usage is TRBV20-1 and J usage is TRBJ2-7; D is unclear. The CDR3 runs 11 residues. The V end was cut by 6 bases, the J end by 7 bases, with 13 bases between. The germline gives CDR1 DFQATT, CDR2 SNEGSKA (reference sequence). CDR3 in DNA: TGCAGTGCCAGTAGGTTGCGGGAGCAGTACTTC. This codes for CSASRLREQYF.

V is TRBV4-2 and J is TRBJ2-5; the match to TRBD2 covers 7 bases. Germline assignment: CDR1 LGHNA and CDR2 YNFKEQ. CDR3 size: 15 residues. V was clipped by 5 bases and J by 2 bases; unmatched bases: 8. The CDR3 sequence: CASSTRLAVQETQYF. In DNA, the CDR3 is TGTGCCAGCAGCACTCGACTAGCCGTACAAGAGACCCAGTACTTC.

This chain's CDR3 is CASSLRGSNAREQYF. The CDR3, as DNA: TGTGCCAGCAGCCTCAGAGGGTCTAACGCGCGGGAGCAGTACTTC. The chain joins TRBV7-2 to TRBJ2-7, with D perhaps TRBD2 (5 bases). This CDR3 has 15 amino acids. V lost 5 bases to trimming and J lost 7 bases, with 21 bases between them. Germline values: CDR1 SGHTA, CDR2 FQGNSA.

Written as DNA, the CDR3 is TGTGCCATCAGCCTCAATATTGGGACTAGCGGCTTCTATGAGCAGTTCTTC. It translates to CAISLNIGTSGFYEQFF. The V call is TRBV10-3, the J call TRBJ2-1, with TRBD2 matching 11 bases. The CDR3 totals 17 residues. The J segment lost 8 bases and the V segment lost 6 bases, leaving 15 bases of the junction unmatched. CDR1 is ENHRY and CDR2 is SYGVKD in the germline V gene.

This clone was recorded a few times. The genes are TRBV11-1 and TRBJ2-1, with 11 nucleotides matching TRBD2. CDR3 length: 16 residues. Germline CDR1 is SGHAT and CDR2 is FQDESV (reference sequence). Trimming removed 5 bases from V and 6 bases from J; junction bases left unmatched: 9. The chain's CDR3 is CASSPRLAGRGNEQFF. The CDR3 DNA reads TGTGCCAGCAGCCCCCGACTAGCGGGGAGGGGCAATGAGCAGTTCTTC.

The rearrangement joins TRBV6-2 or TRBV6-3 to TRBJ2-3; 16 nucleotides agree with TRBD2. V trimming: 3 bases; J trimming: 5 bases; junction bases outside the gene matches: 8. The CDR3 covers 18 residues. Germline loops: CDR1 MNHEY, CDR2 SVGEGT. The DNA of the CDR3 is TGTGCCAGCAGTTATCTTGGGACTAGCGGGAGGGCCCAAGATACGCAGTATTTT. Its translation is CASSYLGTSGRAQDTQYF.

The V call is TRBV29-1, the J call TRBJ2-3; 10 positions match TRBD2. Germline V gene sequence: CDR1 SQVTM, CDR2 ANQGSEA. The V and J ends lost 1 base and 11 bases, in that order; junction bases with no gene match: 12. The CDR3 covers 15 residues. CDR3 coding DNA: TGCAGCGTTGAAGGGACTAGCGGACTCACGAGGGGGCAGTATTTT. As protein: CSVEGTSGLTRGQYF.

This clone was seen just once. The gene calls are TRBV2 and TRBJ1-6, with 11 positions matching TRBD1. This CDR3 spans 15 amino acids. V shed 4 bases, J shed 8 bases, and the junction held 4 bases outside the gene matches. CDR1 and CDR2 (germline): SNHLY, FYNNEI. CDR3 protein: CASSGGQGAHSPLHF. The CDR3 DNA follows: TGTGCCAGCAGTGGAGGACAGGGGGCTCATTCACCCCTCCACTTT.

The chain employs TRBV2 and TRBJ2-1; the D gene is possibly TRBD1 (7 bases). V lost 6 bases, J lost 4 bases, and 16 bases lay in between. The length of the CDR3 is 15 residues. CDR1 is SNHLY, CDR2 FYNNEI, per germline. The CDR3 loop is CASSRRDSSYNEQFF. The DNA of the CDR3 is TGTGCCAGCAGCCGGAGGGACAGCAGTTACAATGAGCAGTTCTTC.

The chain is built from TRBV7-2 and TRBJ2-3; 7 bases line up with TRBD2. The junction had 9 bases not matched to a gene; V was cut back by 3 bases and J by 0 bases. Germline V lookup: CDR1 SGHTA, CDR2 FQGNSA. This CDR3 region has 17 residues. CDR3 in DNA: TGTGCCAGCAGCTTTGGGGGAGGGCCTTCTAGCACAGATACGCAGTATTTT. This gives the protein CASSFGGGPSSTDTQYF.

The chain uses TRBV5-1 and TRBJ1-5, with TRBD1 matching 8 bases. The CDR3 totals 16 residues. CDR1 and CDR2 from the germline V gene are SGHRS and YFSETQ. V gave up 3 bases and J gave up 6 bases; unmatched junction bases: 11. The CDR3 nucleotides are TGCGCCAGCAGCTGGAGTCCAGGGGGCGTCGGTCAGCCCCAGCATTTT. The encoded protein is CASSWSPGGVGQPQHF.

J is TRBJ2-7 and V is TRBV6-5; D is perhaps TRBD1 (5 bases). The germline gives CDR1 MNHEY, CDR2 SVGAGI. The CDR3 sequence is 13 residues long. V was clipped by 10 bases and J by 2 bases, with 15 bases between them. CDR3 sequence reads: CATLSGLTYEQYF. The CDR3, as DNA: TGTGCCACCCTCTCAGGGCTCACCTACGAGCAGTACTTC.

The V and J genes are TRBV6-1 and TRBJ1-1; perhaps TRBD1 as D (6 bases). V dropped 1 base and J dropped 0 bases, with 12 bases sitting between them. The length of the CDR3 is 16 residues. CDR1 is MNHNS and CDR2 is SASEGT in the germline V gene. The CDR3 loop is CASSEEGTYLNTEAFF. The CDR3 DNA sequence: TGTGCCAGCAGTGAAGAGGGGACATACCTGAACACTGAAGCTTTCTTT.

This chain links TRBV18 with TRBJ1-1; 9 nucleotides align to TRBD1. The trim removed 0 bases at V and 4 bases at J, leaving 9 bases unmatched. The CDR3 sequence is 17 residues long. Germline CDR1 reads KGHSH; CDR2 reads LQKENI. The CDR3, as DNA: TGTGCCAGCTCACCACCAAGCACAGGGGGCGCGGTCACTGAAGCTTTCTTT. Amino acid sequence: CASSPPSTGGAVTEAFF.